Below are 18 T cell receptor beta chains sequenced from a single sample in a study of regulatory T cells in long-lasting Graves disease. Library construction for TCR beta used iRepertoire HTBI primers and Arm-PCR of CDR3 regions. In TCRdb, the multiplex PCR reads were re-called with MiXCR into one record per CDR3 protein. Among some 340,000 distinct CDR3 sequences listed, roughly 25% were seen once. Time point here: persistent/refractory GD, antithyroid drugs over 5 years with positive TRAb. Following extraction of RNA from PBMCs, that RNA was used to make the TCR library. Sequencing used peripheral blood mononuclear cells (PBMCs), obtained when the disease was refractory, from a patient treated with antithyroid drugs. Receptors were obtained from a woman in her forties with Graves disease.

In this sample, this clonotype turned up many times. V gene TRBV28 combines with J gene TRBJ1-1, with 10 bases identical to TRBD1. The germline V gene has CDR1 MDHEN and CDR2 SYDVKM. V was clipped by 4 bases and J by 4 bases; unmatched bases: 3. The CDR3 has 14 amino acids. The CDR3 spells CASSYRQGATEAFF. The CDR3 DNA is TGTGCCAGCAGTTATAGACAGGGGGCCACTGAAGCTTTCTTT.

Only a few counts were recorded for this clonotype. This sequence joins TRBV6-1 and TRBJ2-4; TRBD1 is a possible D gene (6 bases). Germline CDR1 is MNHNS and CDR2 is SASEGT. V was cut by 3 bases and J by 0 bases, with 9 bases left in between. The CDR3 consists of 15 residues. CDR3 loop: CASSDKGEAKNIQYF. CDR3 DNA sequence: TGTGCCAGCAGTGATAAGGGGGAAGCCAAAAACATTCAGTACTTC.

V gene TRBV19 combines with J gene TRBJ2-2; either TRBD1 or TRBD2 may fit D (5 bases each). Germline CDR1 and CDR2: LNHDA and SQIVND (reference sequence). Trimming removed 5 bases at V and 1 base at J, with 17 bases between. The length of the CDR3 is 17 residues. CDR3 loop: CASSHIGTKKNTGELFF. The CDR3 DNA follows: TGTGCCAGTAGTCACATCGGGACGAAAAAGAACACCGGGGAGCTGTTTTTT.

This clonotype showed up many times. V is TRBV28 and J is TRBJ2-2; TRBD2 is a possible D gene (6 bases). Germline loops: CDR1 MDHEN, CDR2 SYDVKM. The CDR3 contains 13 residues. V shed 7 bases and J shed 8 bases, with 14 bases lying between them. CDR3: CASNGRRGGELFF. The CDR3 region has the DNA TGTGCCAGCAATGGAAGGAGGGGAGGGGAGCTGTTTTTT.

In its sample, this clonotype was seen many times. The CDR3 protein is CASSGNRGYYEQYF. CDR3 nucleotides: TGTGCCAGCAGTGGAAACAGGGGGTACTACGAGCAGTACTTC. The chain combines TRBV28 with TRBJ2-7; 8 bases line up with TRBD1. The CDR3 has 14 residues. The germline CDR1 and CDR2 sequences are MDHEN and SYDVKM. V was pared by 5 bases and J by 3 bases, with 6 bases of the junction left unmatched.

This clonotype was counted at least ten times. Compared with germline, one end of the junction differs, possibly owing to a read error. The rearrangement joins TRBV10-2 to TRBJ2-7; D not certain. Looked up from germline, CDR1 is WSHSY and CDR2 is SAAADI. The CDR3 loop spans 15 amino acids. CDR3 sequence reads: CASSESIWFTYEQYF. As DNA, the CDR3 is TGTGCCAGCAGTGAGTCGATTTGGTTTACCTACGAGCAGTACTTC.

There are a few counts of this clonotype. CDR3 residues: CASRDRELTDTQYF. CDR3 coding DNA: TGTGCCAGCAGAGACAGGGAGCTCACAGATACGCAGTATTTT. This chain uses TRBV2 with TRBJ2-3, with TRBD1 matching over 7 bases. The CDR3 spans 14 residues. The junction had 5 bases not matched to a gene; V was cut back by 6 bases and J by 2 bases. In germline, CDR1 is SNHLY, CDR2 FYNNEI. The full variable domain, rest sourced from reference TRBV2 and TRBJ2-3, is EPEVTQTPSHQVTQMGQEVILRCVPISNHLYFYWYRQILGQKVEFLVSFYNNEISEKSEIFDDQFSVERPDGSNFTLKIRSTKLEDSAMYFCASRDRELTDTQYFGPGTRLTVL.

The V and J genes are TRBV19 and TRBJ2-1; D is unclear. The germline CDR1 and CDR2 sequences are LNHDA and SQIVND (reference sequence). The CDR3 has 12 residues. V lost 4 bases, J lost 5 bases, and 6 bases lay in between. CDR3 residues: CASSKANNEQFF. CDR3 DNA sequence: TGTGCCAGTAGTAAGGCTAACAATGAGCAGTTCTTC.

CDR3 DNA sequence: TGTGCCAGCTCACGGACTAGCGGGGGAGAGACCCAGTACTTC. Its translation is CASSRTSGGETQYF. The chain recombines TRBV18 with TRBJ2-5, with 13 bases that match TRBD2. In germline, CDR1 is KGHSH, CDR2 LQKENI. With V trimmed by 4 bases and J by 4 bases, 0 bases remained unmatched. This CDR3 spans 14 amino acids.

The sample holds many counts of this clonotype. The gene calls are TRBV2 and TRBJ2-5; TRBD1 aligns across 8 bases. Germline V lookup: CDR1 SNHLY, CDR2 FYNNEI. With 2 bases clipped from V and 5 bases from J, the junction kept 4 bases outside the gene matches. The CDR3 loop spans 14 amino acids. Here the CDR3 DNA reads TGTGCCAGCAGTGAATTATGGACAGGGGAGACCCAGTACTTC. Amino acid sequence: CASSELWTGETQYF. Supplemented by reference TRBV2 and TRBJ2-5, the full variable domain reads EPEVTQTPSHQVTQMGQEVILRCVPISNHLYFYWYRQILGQKVEFLVSFYNNEISEKSEIFDDQFSVERPDGSNFTLKIRSTKLEDSAMYFCASSELWTGETQYFGPGTRLLVL.

This clonotype was recorded many times. This sequence joins TRBV2 and TRBJ2-7, with D possibly TRBD1 on 6 matching bases. The CDR3 runs to 15 residues. Germline V gene sequence: CDR1 SNHLY, CDR2 FYNNEI. Between the trimmed V and J ends, which lost 3 bases and 2 bases, there was a span of 14 bases. The chain's CDR3 is CASSELPGATYEQYF. DNA of the CDR3: TGTGCCAGCAGTGAGCTGCCAGGGGCCACCTACGAGCAGTACTTC.

The chain has TRBV5-1 and TRBJ1-4, with D possibly matching TRBD1 (6 bases). This CDR3 has 15 residues. The V gene lost 4 bases and the J gene lost 3 bases, with 13 bases spanning the gap. CDR1 is SGHRS, CDR2 YFSETQ, per germline. The CDR3 nucleotides are TGCGCCAGCAGCCCTCCGGGACAAGCTAATGAAAAACTGTTTTTT. Translating it yields CASSPPGQANEKLFF.

This clonotype has at least ten counts. The chain combines TRBV5-1 with TRBJ2-7; the D gene is possibly TRBD2 (5 bases). This CDR3 has 14 amino acids. V was trimmed by 4 bases and J by 2 bases, leaving 13 bases between them. Per germline, CDR1 SGHRS and CDR2 YFSETQ. As DNA, the CDR3 is TGCGCCAGCAGCCCGACCGGGGAGACCTACGAGCAGTACTTC. This gives the protein CASSPTGETYEQYF.

Ten or more counts support this clonotype. V is TRBV6-1 and J is TRBJ2-6; D is unresolved. The ends were cut back, 7 bases at V and 5 bases at J, with 21 bases in the middle. The germline V gene has CDR1 MNHNS and CDR2 SASEGT. The CDR3 totals 17 residues. The CDR3 bases are TGTGCCAGCACCAAAGGCGATTTAAAACGCTGGGCCAACGTCCTGACTTTC. Translation gives CASTKGDLKRWANVLTF.

The chain combines TRBV5-5 with TRBJ2-5, with 8 bases fitting TRBD1. Germline V gene sequence: CDR1 SGHKS, CDR2 YYEKEE (reference sequence). The CDR3 consists of 16 residues. The V segment lost 5 bases and the J segment 5 bases; nucleotides outside the gene matches: 14. The CDR3 nucleotides read TGTGCCAGCAGTTTTAAGGACAGGGCAAACGGGGAGACCCAGTACTTC. Protein: CASSFKDRANGETQYF.

The chain joins TRBV28 to TRBJ2-1, with TRBD1 identical over 9 bases. V shed 6 bases and J 12 bases; nucleotides not matched to a gene: 6. The CDR3 is 12 residues long. Germline V gives CDR1 MDHEN, CDR2 SYDVKM. CDR3 sequence: CASSRDREGQFF. CDR3 in DNA: TGTGCCAGCAGCCGGGACAGGGAAGGGCAGTTCTTC.

This clonotype was seen repeatedly, ten times or more. The chain couples TRBV28 to TRBJ2-5; maybe TRBD2 (6 bases). The germline V and J ends were trimmed by 6 bases and 5 bases, with 19 bases remaining between them. Germline V lookup: CDR1 MDHEN, CDR2 SYDVKM. There are 15 residues in the CDR3. As DNA, the CDR3 is TGTGCCAGCAGCCTTAGCGGAGCCGGTGGGGAGACCCAGTACTTC. This sequence encodes CASSLSGAGGETQYF.

This clonotype was counted ten times or more. This chain uses TRBV28 with TRBJ2-4; TRBD1 or TRBD2 may be the D gene (6 bases each). CDR1 MDHEN and CDR2 SYDVKM come from the germline V gene. The CDR3 length is 18 residues. Trimming cost V 6 bases and J 4 bases, with 25 bases left between them. The CDR3 is CASSSRFLGGGGKNIQYF. The CDR3 coding sequence is TGTGCCAGCAGCTCCCGGTTCTTAGGGGGAGGCGGGAAAAACATTCAGTACTTC.